Shown below are 27 T cell receptor beta chains from a single sample sequenced in a study of blood T cell repertoires in COVID-19. Generated by immunoSEQ multiplex PCR, the TCRdb table keeps only in-frame clones and is missing some. Of roughly 160,000 clones listed, roughly 90% were seen once; the top ten hold approximately 0.48%. The sample was peripheral blood. These receptors all come from a man aged 50-60 years with acute or convalescent COVID-19.

The chain's CDR3 is CASTTGLGYTF. CDR3 in DNA: TGTGCCAGCACGACAGGGTTAGGCTACACCTTC. This chain joins TRBV6-5 and TRBJ1-2, with TRBD1 matching 7 bases. Per germline, CDR1 MNHEY and CDR2 SVGAGI. CDR3 length: 11 residues. V trimming: 7 bases; J trimming: 8 bases; junction bases outside the gene matches: 4.

The CDR3 region has the DNA TGCGCCAGCAGTGATCCGGACAGGGGGTACGAGCAGTACTTC. Residues: CASSDPDRGYEQYF. The V and J genes are TRBV10-1 and TRBJ2-7; 10 bases line up with TRBD1. Per the germline V gene, CDR1 is WNHNN and CDR2 is SYGVQD (reference sequence). This CDR3 spans 14 amino acids. The V gene end was trimmed by 3 bases and the J gene end by 4 bases; junction bases not matched to a gene: 3.

This clone was recorded only once. The chain uses TRBV3-1 (or the pseudogene TRBV3-2) and TRBJ2-1, with 10 bases fitting TRBD2. Trimming took 5 bases from V and 8 from J; bases not matched to a gene: 12. CDR1 LGHDT and CDR2 YNNKEL come from the germline V gene (reference sequence). The CDR3 extends over 16 amino acids. The CDR3 region is CASSSRLAGTRDEQFF. The CDR3 DNA sequence: TGTGCCAGCAGCTCACGACTAGCGGGCACGAGAGATGAGCAGTTCTTC.

The gene calls are TRBV5-6 and TRBJ2-3; 8 nucleotides agree with TRBD1. The V segment lost 1 base and the J segment 1 base; nucleotides outside the gene matches: 2. This CDR3 region has 15 residues. Germline lookup yields CDR1 SGHDT and CDR2 YYEEEE. In DNA form, the CDR3 reads TGTGCCAGCAGCTTGCAGGGGGCGGGCACAGATACGCAGTATTTT. Translated: CASSLQGAGTDTQYF.

The chain recombines TRBV28 with TRBJ1-5; 7 nucleotides agree with TRBD1. Trimming removed 7 bases from V and 5 bases from J; junction bases left unmatched: 2. CDR3 length equals 12 residues. Germline CDR1 MDHEN, CDR2 SYDVKM. The CDR3 reads CASTGQDQPQHF. The CDR3 DNA reads as TGTGCCAGCACAGGACAGGATCAGCCCCAGCATTTT.

The rearrangement joins TRBV4-1 to TRBJ2-3; unclear D gene. This CDR3 spans 13 amino acids. The V end lost 0 bases, the J end lost 7 bases, and 8 bases lay between the germline ends. Germline lookup yields CDR1 MGHRA and CDR2 YSYEKL. CDR3 coding DNA: TGCGCCAGCAGCCAAGACCCCTTATATACGCAGTATTTT. It encodes CASSQDPLYTQYF.

The chain has TRBV24-1 and TRBJ2-2; no definite D call. The CDR3 loop spans 15 amino acids. V lost 0 bases to trimming and J lost 2 bases, with 6 bases between them. Germline lookup yields CDR1 KGHDR and CDR2 SFDVKD. CDR3 nucleotide sequence: TGTGCCACCAGTGATTTGAACAGAAACACCGGGGAGCTGTTTTTT. This codes for CATSDLNRNTGELFF.

V usage is TRBV12-3 or TRBV12-4 and J usage is TRBJ1-1, with D possibly matching TRBD1 (5 bases). The CDR3 contains 12 residues. Trimming took 6 bases from V and 7 from J, leaving 12 bases between them. CDR3 DNA sequence: TGTGCCAGCAGCCCCCAGGGTGTTGAAGCTTTCTTT. Translated, it gives CASSPQGVEAFF.

The sample holds a few counts of this clone. CDR3 nucleotides: TGTGCCAGCAGCTTGTCACAGGGTCGCACAGATACGCAGTATTTT. Residues: CASSLSQGRTDTQYF. The chain carries TRBV11-2 and TRBJ2-3; weak D call: TRBD1 (6 bases). Trimming removed 3 bases at V and 1 base at J, with 11 bases between. The germline gives CDR1 SGHAT, CDR2 FQNNGV. The CDR3 spans 15 residues.

This chain joins TRBV11-2 and TRBJ2-1; 11 bases map to TRBD2. The J segment lost 5 bases and the V segment lost 5 bases, leaving 11 bases of the junction unmatched. Per the germline V gene, CDR1 is SGHAT and CDR2 is FQNNGV. The length of the CDR3 is 17 residues. The CDR3 loop reads CASSLVPGSGRDNEQFF. The DNA for the CDR3 is TGTGCCAGCAGCCTAGTCCCCGGTAGCGGGAGGGACAATGAGCAGTTCTTC.

This chain joins TRBV27 and TRBJ2-1; D gene unclear. V shed 3 bases and J shed 1 base, with 10 bases lying between them. The CDR3 runs to 15 residues. Germline-derived CDR1 and CDR2 are MNHEY and SMNVEV (reference sequence). The chain's CDR3 is CASSLSTQSYNEQFF. The CDR3, as DNA: TGTGCCAGCAGTTTGTCAACACAGTCCTACAATGAGCAGTTCTTC.

V is TRBV29-1 and J is TRBJ1-2; 7 nucleotides match TRBD1. The CDR3 length is 14 residues. The germline V gene encodes CDR1 SQVTM and CDR2 ANQGSEA. Losses at the gene ends were 7 bases for V and 3 bases for J; bases not matched to a gene: 11. The chain's CDR3 is CSAGKSGQDYGYTF. CDR3 DNA sequence: TGCAGCGCTGGCAAATCAGGACAGGACTATGGCTACACCTTC. The full variable domain, in which reference TRBV29-1 and TRBJ1-2 provide the parts outside the CDR3, is SAVISQKPSRDICQRGTSLTIQCQVDSQVTMMFWYRQQPGQSLTLIATANQGSEATYESGFVIDKFPISRPNLTFSTLTVSNMSPEDSSIYLCSAGKSGQDYGYTFGSGTRLTVV.

The V and J genes are TRBV19 and TRBJ1-5, with no clear D. Per germline, CDR1 LNHDA and CDR2 SQIVND (reference sequence). The V and J ends lost 3 bases and 3 bases respectively, with 12 bases between them. There are 15 residues in the CDR3. CDR3 region: CASSISTSSNQPQHF. Written as DNA, the CDR3 is TGTGCCAGTAGTATTTCGACTTCCTCCAATCAGCCCCAGCATTTT.

This sequence joins TRBV30 and TRBJ1-6, with D unclear. V shed 0 bases and J shed 10 bases, with 10 bases lying between them. Germline V gives CDR1 GTSNPN, CDR2 SVGIG (reference sequence). This CDR3 is built from 13 residues. The CDR3 nucleotides read TGTGCCTGGAGTGTTCTGGGAGGGTCACCCCTCCACTTT. Amino acid sequence: CAWSVLGGSPLHF. The full variable domain, rest sourced from reference TRBV30 and TRBJ1-6, is SQTIHQWPATLVQPVGSPLSLECTVEGTSNPNLYWYRQAAGRGLQLLFYSVGIGQISSEVPQNLSASRPQDRQFILSSKKLLLSDSGFYLCAWSVLGGSPLHFGNGTRLTVT.

The chain recombines TRBV5-3 with TRBJ1-2; 9 bases agree with TRBD1. TRBV5-3 is identified as an open reading frame with a role that is uncertain. The CDR3 spans 13 residues. Trimming took 4 bases from V and 5 from J; bases not matched to a gene: 3. The CDR3 DNA reads TGTGCCAGAAGCGCCGGGACAGGGTATGGCTACACCTTC. Translation gives CARSAGTGYGYTF.

This chain connects TRBV7-9 to TRBJ1-2; D unclear. Trimming stripped 2 bases from V and 3 bases from J, with 7 bases between. Germline CDR1 is SEHNR and CDR2 is FQNEAQ (reference sequence). CDR3 length: 13 amino acids. CDR3: CASSLLADYGYTF. The CDR3 DNA follows: TGTGCCAGCAGCTTACTGGCAGACTATGGCTACACCTTC.

The chain is built from TRBV5-8 and TRBJ2-5, with 8 bases lining up with TRBD1. Germline V gene lookup returns CDR1 SGHTS and CDR2 YDEGEE. V shed 4 bases and J 6 bases; nucleotides not matched to a gene: 5. The CDR3 covers 13 residues. In DNA form, the CDR3 reads TGTGCCAGCAGCCCCAGACAGGGGAAGACCCAGTACTTC. It specifies CASSPRQGKTQYF.

V is TRBV4-1 and J is TRBJ2-1; tentative D call: TRBD2 (5 bases). The CDR3 sequence is 16 residues long. CDR1 and CDR2 (germline): MGHRA, YSYEKL. V was trimmed by 1 base and J by 1 base, leaving 11 bases between them. Here the CDR3 reads CASSQGAVLSYNEQFF. DNA of the CDR3: TGCGCCAGCAGCCAAGGAGCGGTTCTTTCCTACAATGAGCAGTTCTTC.

V is TRBV4-1 and J is TRBJ1-1; unclear D gene. Germline V gene data show CDR1 as MGHRA and CDR2 as YSYEKL. The germline V and J ends were trimmed by 4 bases and 4 bases, with 13 bases remaining between them. This CDR3 contains 14 residues. The CDR3 protein is CASSPPVSSTEAFF. The CDR3 DNA sequence: TGCGCCAGCAGCCCTCCGGTTAGTAGCACTGAAGCTTTCTTT.

This chain uses TRBV14 with TRBJ2-2; perhaps TRBD1 as D (5 bases). CDR3 length: 19 residues. In germline, CDR1 is SGHDN, CDR2 FVKESK. Trimming stripped 3 bases from V and 6 bases from J, with 26 bases between. The CDR3 DNA reads TGTGCCAGCAGCCACACGCCCGTCATGGGGCTACACGAGCCCGGGGAGCTGTTTTTT. Its protein is CASSHTPVMGLHEPGELFF.

The genes are TRBV9 and TRBJ1-1; weak D call: TRBD1 (6 bases). The CDR3 extends over 14 amino acids. Trimming took 0 bases from V and 7 from J, leaving 13 bases between them. CDR1 SGDLS and CDR2 YYNGEE come from the germline V gene. CDR3 sequence: CASSVGQDVGEAFF. The CDR3 nucleotides are TGTGCCAGCAGCGTAGGACAGGATGTTGGTGAAGCTTTCTTT.

The chain joins TRBV19 to TRBJ1-1, with TRBD1 as a possible D gene (5 bases). The V gene's germline CDR1 is LNHDA and CDR2 SQIVND (reference sequence). V was trimmed by 10 bases and J by 0 bases, leaving 12 bases between them. This CDR3 has 13 amino acids. CDR3 sequence reads: CATLGQVNTEAFF. The CDR3 DNA sequence: TGTGCCACCTTGGGGCAGGTGAACACTGAAGCTTTCTTT.

There are a few counts of this clone. This chain joins TRBV28 and TRBJ1-5; no reliable D call. Germline V gives CDR1 MDHEN, CDR2 SYDVKM. Trimming stripped 6 bases from V and 0 bases from J, with 24 bases between. CDR3 size: 19 residues. The CDR3 sequence: CASRIIGSNRVYSNQPQHF. In nucleotides, the CDR3 is TGTGCCAGCAGGATTATTGGGTCCAATCGGGTATATAGCAATCAGCCCCAGCATTTT.

The chain has TRBV4-3 and TRBJ1-1, with D uncertain. The CDR3 loop spans 13 amino acids. Germline lookup yields CDR1 LGHNA and CDR2 YSLEER. V lost 1 base to trimming and J lost 10 bases, with 13 bases between them. The CDR3 is CASSQGVSEVAFF. The CDR3 DNA reads as TGCGCCAGCAGCCAAGGCGTCAGCGAGGTAGCTTTCTTT.

Worth noting for this clone: In the same sample, other DNA sequences code for this CDR3. V and J are TRBV6-6 and TRBJ1-4; D is ambiguous. The germline V and J ends were trimmed by 8 bases and 1 base, with 2 bases remaining between them. Per germline, CDR1 MNHNY and CDR2 SVGAGI (reference sequence). The CDR3 length is 11 residues. The CDR3: CASRTNEKLFF. The CDR3 DNA is TGTGCCAGCCGAACTAATGAAAAACTGTTTTTT.

The V call is TRBV7-2, the J call TRBJ2-6; D possibly corresponds to TRBD1 (6 bases). CDR3 length equals 15 residues. The V gene lost 1 base and the J gene lost 4 bases, with 8 bases spanning the gap. Germline values: CDR1 SGHTA, CDR2 FQGNSA. The CDR3 sequence is CASSLGGPGANVLTF. The CDR3, as DNA: TGTGCCAGCAGCTTAGGGGGGCCCGGGGCCAACGTCCTGACTTTC.

Here the CDR3 reads CAALSGGAKNEQFF. CDR3 coding DNA: TGTGCCGCTCTTAGTGGGGGGGCGAAAAATGAGCAGTTCTTC. V gene TRBV28 combines with J gene TRBJ2-1; possible D gene TRBD2, 7 bases. V was trimmed by 11 bases and J by 7 bases, leaving 21 bases between them. The CDR3 length is 14 residues. Germline V gives CDR1 MDHEN, CDR2 SYDVKM.